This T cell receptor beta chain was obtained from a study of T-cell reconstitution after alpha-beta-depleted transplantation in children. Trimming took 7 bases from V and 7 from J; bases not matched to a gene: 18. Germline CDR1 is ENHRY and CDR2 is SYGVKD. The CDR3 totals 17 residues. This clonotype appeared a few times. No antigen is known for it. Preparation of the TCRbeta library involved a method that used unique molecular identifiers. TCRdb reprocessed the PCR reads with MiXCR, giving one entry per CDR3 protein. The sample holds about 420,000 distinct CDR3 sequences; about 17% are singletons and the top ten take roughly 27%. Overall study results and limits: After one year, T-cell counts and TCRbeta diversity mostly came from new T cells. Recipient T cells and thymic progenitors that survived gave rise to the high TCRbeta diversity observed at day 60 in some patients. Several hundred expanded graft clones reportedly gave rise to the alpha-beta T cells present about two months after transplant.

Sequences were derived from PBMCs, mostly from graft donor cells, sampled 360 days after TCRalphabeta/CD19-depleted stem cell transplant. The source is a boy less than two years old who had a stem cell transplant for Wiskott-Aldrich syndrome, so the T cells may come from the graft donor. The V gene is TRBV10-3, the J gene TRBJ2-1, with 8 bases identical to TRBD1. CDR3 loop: CAIKRNPGGVGSNEQFF. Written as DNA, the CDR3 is TGTGCCATCAAAAGGAACCCAGGGGGCGTGGGGAGTAATGAGCAGTTCTTC.